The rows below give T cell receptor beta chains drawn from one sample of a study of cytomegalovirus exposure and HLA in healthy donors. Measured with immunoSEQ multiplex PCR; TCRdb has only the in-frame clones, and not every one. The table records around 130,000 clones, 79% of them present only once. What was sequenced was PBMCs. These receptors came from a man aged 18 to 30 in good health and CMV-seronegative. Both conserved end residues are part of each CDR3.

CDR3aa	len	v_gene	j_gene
CSSSPRLGVGAEKLFF	16	TRBV7-9	TRBJ1-4
CASSLGGGGTTEAFF	15	TRBV7-9	TRBJ1-1
CASSYRDRSYNEQFF	15	TRBV7-9	TRBJ2-1
CASSLGLNTGELFF	14	TRBV7-9	TRBJ2-2
CASRLNSASGHNEQFF	16	TRBV4-1	TRBJ2-1
CASSLPIREQYF	12	TRBV28	TRBJ2-7
CASSTEQNTGELFF	14	TRBV7-6	TRBJ2-2
CASSHTGTSGPGKQFF	16	TRBV4-3	TRBJ2-1
CASSSLGTPGNTIYF	15	TRBV7-9	TRBJ1-3
CAISAGTVQITEAFF	15	TRBV10-3	TRBJ1-1
CASSEVGGRWTEAFF	15	TRBV6-1	TRBJ1-1
CASRAGTVSYEQYF	14	TRBV28	TRBJ2-7
CASSRAGTGSGEQYF	15	TRBV7-9	TRBJ2-7
CASSFGGQTNEKLFF	15	TRBV5-5	TRBJ1-4
CASGFGAGNQPQHF	14	TRBV27	TRBJ1-5
CASSDYSPQGAIREQFF	17	TRBV6-1	TRBJ2-1
CASSLGRARAYEQYF	15	TRBV7-6	TRBJ2-7
CASSLRLAGDEQFF	14	TRBV7-8	TRBJ2-1
CASSLLGGGNQPQHF	15	TRBV28	TRBJ1-5
CASSQGTSGKVEQYF	15	TRBV4-2	TRBJ2-7
CASSEQGGGANVLTF	15	TRBV6-1	TRBJ2-6
CASSPPGDTQYF	12	TRBV28	TRBJ2-3
CASSSGPVSGAYNEQFF	17	TRBV7-2	TRBJ2-1
CASFLGQGSYEQYF	14	TRBV2	NA
CASSDASSGTDTQYF	15	TRBV10-1	TRBJ2-3
CAWSEAVRETQYF	13	TRBV30	TRBJ2-5
CASTSGGDAFF	11	TRBV25-1	TRBJ1-1
CASSLAGLSYEQYF	14	TRBV27	TRBJ2-7
CAITPGLFNSYEQYF	15	TRBV10-3	TRBJ2-7
CASSFGDRGATEAFF	15	TRBV5-4	TRBJ1-1
CAFLRTVEQFF	11	TRBV30	TRBJ2-1